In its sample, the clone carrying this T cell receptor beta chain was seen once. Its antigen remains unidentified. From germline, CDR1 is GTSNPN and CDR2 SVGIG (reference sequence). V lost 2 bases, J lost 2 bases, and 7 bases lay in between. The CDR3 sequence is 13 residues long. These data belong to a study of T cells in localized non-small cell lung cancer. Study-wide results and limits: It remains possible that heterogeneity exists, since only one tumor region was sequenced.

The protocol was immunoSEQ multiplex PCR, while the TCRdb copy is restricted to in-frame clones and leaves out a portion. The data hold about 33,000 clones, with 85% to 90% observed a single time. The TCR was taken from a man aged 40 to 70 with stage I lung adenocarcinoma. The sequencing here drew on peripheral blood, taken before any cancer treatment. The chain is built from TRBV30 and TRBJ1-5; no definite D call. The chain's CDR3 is CAWSKGGNQPQHF. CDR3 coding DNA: TGTGCCTGGAGTAAGGGCGGCAATCAGCCCCAGCATTTT.